This record covers a single T cell receptor (beta chain). These data originate in a study of control samples from healthy donors and cancer patients. From germline, CDR1 is DFQATT and CDR2 SNEGSKA (reference sequence). V gave up 4 bases and J gave up 11 bases, with 12 bases separating them. This CDR3 has 11 residues. Only in-frame clones appear in the TCRdb table, and some are missing; sequencing was by immunoSEQ multiplex PCR. Of 100,000 to 150,000 clones in the sample, roughly 89% were seen once. Sequenced: blood. The TCR was taken from a man aged 25 to 40 in good health. The chain employs TRBV20-1 and TRBJ1-5; D not certain. The CDR3 bases are TGCAGTGCTACCGACCCGGAGTCCCAGCATTTT. Translating gives CSATDPESQHF.